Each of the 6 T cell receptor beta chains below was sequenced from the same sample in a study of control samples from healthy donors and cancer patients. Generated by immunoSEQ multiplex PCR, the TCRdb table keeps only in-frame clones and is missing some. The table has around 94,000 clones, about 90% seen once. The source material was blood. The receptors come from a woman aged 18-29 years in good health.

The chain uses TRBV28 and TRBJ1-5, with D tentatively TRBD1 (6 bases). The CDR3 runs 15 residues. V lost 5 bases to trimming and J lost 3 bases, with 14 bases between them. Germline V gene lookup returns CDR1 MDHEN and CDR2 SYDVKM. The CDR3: CASSGGAGDNQPQHF. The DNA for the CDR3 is TGTGCCAGCAGTGGGGGGGCGGGAGACAATCAGCCCCAGCATTTT.

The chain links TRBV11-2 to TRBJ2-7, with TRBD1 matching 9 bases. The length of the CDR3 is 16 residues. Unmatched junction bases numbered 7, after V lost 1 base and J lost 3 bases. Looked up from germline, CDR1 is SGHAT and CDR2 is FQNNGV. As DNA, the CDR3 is TGTGCCAGCAGCTTAGGGGAGGGACAGGGCTACTACGAGCAGTACTTC. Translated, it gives CASSLGEGQGYYEQYF.

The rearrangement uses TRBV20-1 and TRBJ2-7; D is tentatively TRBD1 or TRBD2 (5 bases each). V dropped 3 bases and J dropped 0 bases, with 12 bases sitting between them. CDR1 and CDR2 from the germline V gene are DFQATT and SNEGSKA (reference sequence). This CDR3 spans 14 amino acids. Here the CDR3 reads CSASGSTGSYEQYF. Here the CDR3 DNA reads TGCAGTGCTAGTGGGAGCACAGGCTCCTACGAGCAGTACTTC.

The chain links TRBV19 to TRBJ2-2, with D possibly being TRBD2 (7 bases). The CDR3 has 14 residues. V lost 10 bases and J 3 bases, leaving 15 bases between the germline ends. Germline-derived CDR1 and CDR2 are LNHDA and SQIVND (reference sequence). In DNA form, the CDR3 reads TGTGCCACCCCCCGGGGGGCGCACACCGGGGAGCTGTTTTTT. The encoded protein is CATPRGAHTGELFF.

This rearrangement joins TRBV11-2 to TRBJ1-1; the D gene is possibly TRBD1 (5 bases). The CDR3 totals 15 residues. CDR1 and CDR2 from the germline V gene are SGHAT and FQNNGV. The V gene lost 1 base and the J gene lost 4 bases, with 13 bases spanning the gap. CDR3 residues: CASSLVWAGTTEAFF. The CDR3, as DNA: TGTGCCAGCAGCTTAGTATGGGCAGGGACCACTGAAGCTTTCTTT.

CDR3 nucleotide sequence: TGTGCCAGCAGTTTATCGAGGACTAGCGGGATCTACGAGCAGTACTTC. It encodes CASSLSRTSGIYEQYF. The chain recombines TRBV27 with TRBJ2-7; 12 bases are shared with TRBD2. V gave up 0 bases and J gave up 3 bases; unmatched junction bases: 3. Germline lookup yields CDR1 MNHEY and CDR2 SMNVEV (reference sequence). This CDR3 is 16 amino acids long.